This T cell receptor (beta chain) was obtained from a study of cytomegalovirus exposure and HLA in healthy donors. Study findings and constraints: Clonal expansion, a later analysis showed, was greater in HLA-associated TCR beta chains than in equally common others. Analyzed later, most CMV-associated TCR beta chains appeared HLA-restricted. Some V segments, including TRBV6-2 and TRBV6-3, were excluded as indistinguishable.

As for this clone: The antigen is not known.

PCR was performed using 60 Vbeta and 13 Jbeta primers. Generated by immunoSEQ multiplex PCR, the TCRdb table keeps only in-frame clones and is missing some. This sample has around 98,000 clones, with nearly 80% found just once. V lost 4 bases to trimming and J lost 7 bases; unmatched junction nucleotides: 3. This CDR3 has 12 amino acids. Germline V gene lookup returns CDR1 KGHSH and CDR2 LQKENI. Sequencing was carried out using PBMCs. The source is a woman between 40 and 55 years old in good health and CMV-seronegative. This sequence joins TRBV18 and TRBJ1-1; 7 bases line up with TRBD1. The CDR3, as DNA: TGTGCCAGCTCACGGGACAGCGTTGAAGCTTTCTTT. This encodes CASSRDSVEAFF.